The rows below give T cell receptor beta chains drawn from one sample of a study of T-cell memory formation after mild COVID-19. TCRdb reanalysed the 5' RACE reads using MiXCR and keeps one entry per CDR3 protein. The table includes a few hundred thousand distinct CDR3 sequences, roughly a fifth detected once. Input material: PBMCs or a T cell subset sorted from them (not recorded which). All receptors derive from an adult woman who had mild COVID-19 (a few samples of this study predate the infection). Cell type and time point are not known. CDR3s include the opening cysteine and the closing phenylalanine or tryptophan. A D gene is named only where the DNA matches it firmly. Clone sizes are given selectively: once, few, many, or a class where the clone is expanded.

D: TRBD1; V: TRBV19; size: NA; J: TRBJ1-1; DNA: TGTGCCAGTAGTACCCCCGACAGGGTGAACACTGAAGCTTTCTTT; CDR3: CASSTPDRVNTEAFF
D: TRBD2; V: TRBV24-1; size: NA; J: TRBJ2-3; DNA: TGTGCCACCAGTGAGAGCGGGGCCCGCACAGATACGCAGTATTTT; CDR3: CATSESGARTDTQYF
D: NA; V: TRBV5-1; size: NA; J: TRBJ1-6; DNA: TGCGCCAGCAGCTTGGGCAGAGGCCCTATCAATTCACCCCTCCACTTT; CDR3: CASSLGRGPINSPLHF
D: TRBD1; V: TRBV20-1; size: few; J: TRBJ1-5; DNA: TGCAGTGCTACATCCGGGACAGGGGGCTTTCAGCCCCAGCATTTT; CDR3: CSATSGTGGFQPQHF
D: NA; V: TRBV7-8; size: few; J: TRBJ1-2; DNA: TGTGCCAGCAGCTTCGACAGTCGGCGCCAACGCTATGGCTACACCTTC; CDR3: CASSFDSRRQRYGYTF
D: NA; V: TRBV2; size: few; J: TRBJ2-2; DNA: TGTGCCAGCAAAAAGAGAACCGGGGAGCTGTTTTTT; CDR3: CASKKRTGELFF
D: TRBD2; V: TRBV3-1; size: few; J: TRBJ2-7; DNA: TGTGCCAGCAGCCCCGCTAGCGGGGGGGCCTACGAGCAGTACTTC; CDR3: CASSPASGGAYEQYF
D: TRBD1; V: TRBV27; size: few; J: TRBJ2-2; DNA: TGTGCCAGCAGTTTATCCGGCAGGGGGCTTTCCGGGGAGCTGTTTTTT; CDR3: CASSLSGRGLSGELFF
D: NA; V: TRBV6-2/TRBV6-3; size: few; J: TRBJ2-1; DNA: TGTGCCAGCAGTTACGGGGCTGGGGCAGGCTACAATGAGCAGTTCTTC; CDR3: CASSYGAGAGYNEQFF
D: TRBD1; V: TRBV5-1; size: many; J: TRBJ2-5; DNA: TGCGCCAGCAGCCCCGGACAGGGGGCGGTGGAGACCCAGTACTTC; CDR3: CASSPGQGAVETQYF
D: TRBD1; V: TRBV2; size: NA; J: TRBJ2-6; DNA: TGTGCCAGCCTACCACAGGGGGCGCAGGCCAACGTCCTGACTTTC; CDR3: CASLPQGAQANVLTF
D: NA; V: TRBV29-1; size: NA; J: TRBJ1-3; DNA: TGCAGCGCCCTCGGACAGATGAACTCTGGAAACACCATATATTTT; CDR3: CSALGQMNSGNTIYF
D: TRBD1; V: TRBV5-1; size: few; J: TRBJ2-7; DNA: TGCGCCAGCAGCCGATCCCAGGGGGACTACGAGCAGTACTTC; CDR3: CASSRSQGDYEQYF
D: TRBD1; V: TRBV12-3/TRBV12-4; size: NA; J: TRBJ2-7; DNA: TGTGCCAGCACCGAGGGACAGTCCTACGAGCAGTACTTC; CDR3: CASTEGQSYEQYF
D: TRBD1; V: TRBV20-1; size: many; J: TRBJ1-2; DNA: TGCAGTGCTCCTGACAGGGGACCTAACTATGGCTACACCTTC; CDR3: CSAPDRGPNYGYTF
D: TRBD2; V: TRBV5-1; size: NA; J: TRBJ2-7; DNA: TGCGCCAGCAGCTCCCTGGCGGGAGGGCCAAGCGAGCAGTACTTC; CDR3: CASSSLAGGPSEQYF
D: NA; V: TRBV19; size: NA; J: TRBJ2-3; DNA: TGTGCCAGTAGTGATGGGGTCGTGGCGCAGTATTTT; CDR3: CASSDGVVAQYF
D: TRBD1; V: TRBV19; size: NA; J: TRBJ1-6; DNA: TGTGCCAGTACCGCCTCAGGGGGCTCTTCACCCCTCCACTTT; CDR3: CASTASGGSSPLHF
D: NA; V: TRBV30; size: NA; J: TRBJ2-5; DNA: TGTGCCTGGAGTCAAGGACACTCTCGGGGGCAAGAGACCCAGTACTTC; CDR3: CAWSQGHSRGQETQYF
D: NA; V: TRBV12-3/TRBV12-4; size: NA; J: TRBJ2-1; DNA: TGTGCCAGCAGCCACATCCCCGTTGGGGGGAATGAGCAGTTCTTC; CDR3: CASSHIPVGGNEQFF
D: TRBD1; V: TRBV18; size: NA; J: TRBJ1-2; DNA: TGTGCCAGCTCACCGGACAGGGGGCAGTTTGGAGCCGACTATGGCTACACCTTC; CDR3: CASSPDRGQFGADYGYTF
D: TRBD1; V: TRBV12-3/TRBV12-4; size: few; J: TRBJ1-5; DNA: TGTGCCAGCAGTTTAAGGGGGCAAGCGAGTCAGCCCCAGCATTTT; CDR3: CASSLRGQASQPQHF
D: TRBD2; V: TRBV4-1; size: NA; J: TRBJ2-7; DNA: TGCGCCAGCAGCCAAGAGCCGGGGGGTTTCTCCTACGAGCAGTACTTC; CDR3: CASSQEPGGFSYEQYF
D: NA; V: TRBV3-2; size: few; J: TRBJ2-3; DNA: TGTGCCAGCAGCCAAGGAACGGACTCCCCGGCCGTCACAGATACGCAGTATTTT; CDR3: CASSQGTDSPAVTDTQYF
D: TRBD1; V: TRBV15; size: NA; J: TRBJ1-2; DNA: TGTGCCACCAGCCGTGGACAGGGCTATGGCTACACCTTC; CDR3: CATSRGQGYGYTF
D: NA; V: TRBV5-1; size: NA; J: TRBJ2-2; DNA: TGCGCCAGCCGCAGCAGTAGCACCGGGGAGCTGTTTTTT; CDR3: CASRSSSTGELFF
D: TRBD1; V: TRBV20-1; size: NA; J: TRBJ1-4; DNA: TGCAGTGCTAGAGTGCAGGGGCAGGGACAGGGGGCCGAAAAACTGTTTTTT; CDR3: CSARVQGQGQGAEKLFF
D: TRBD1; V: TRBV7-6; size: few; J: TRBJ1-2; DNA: TGTGCCAGCAGCCAAGGACAGGGGGTAGGCTACACCTTC; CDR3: CASSQGQGVGYTF
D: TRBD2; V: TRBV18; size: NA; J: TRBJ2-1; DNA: TGTGCCAGCTCACCACGACTAGCGGGAGTCGAGAATGAGCAGTTCTTC; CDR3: CASSPRLAGVENEQFF
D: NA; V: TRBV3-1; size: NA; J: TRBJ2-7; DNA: TGTGCCAGCAGCCGACAACAAAGGTACGAGCAGTACTTC; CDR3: CASSRQQRYEQYF
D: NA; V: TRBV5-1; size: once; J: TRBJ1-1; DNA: TGCGCCAGCAGCCCCCTGGAGGGCACTGAAGCTTTCTTT; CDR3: CASSPLEGTEAFF
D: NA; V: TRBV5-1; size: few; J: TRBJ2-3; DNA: TGCGCCAGCAGCCATCCAAACGGGACCCTCAGCACAGATACGCAGTATTTT; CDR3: CASSHPNGTLSTDTQYF
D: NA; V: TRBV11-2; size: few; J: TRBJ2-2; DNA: TGTGCCAGCAGCTTACCCAAACTCGTGGCTTCGAACACCGGGGAGCTGTTTTTT; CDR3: CASSLPKLVASNTGELFF
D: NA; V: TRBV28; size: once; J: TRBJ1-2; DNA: TGTGCCAGCAGCTCACGATCGGTTGGCTACACCTTC; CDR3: CASSSRSVGYTF
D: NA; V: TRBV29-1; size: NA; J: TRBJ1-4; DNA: TGCAGCGTAAGGGGAACTAATGAAAAACTGTTTTTT; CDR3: CSVRGTNEKLFF
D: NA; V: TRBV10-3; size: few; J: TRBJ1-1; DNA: TGTGCCATCAGTGAGGTCGAGGGTACTGAAGCTTTCTTT; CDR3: CAISEVEGTEAFF
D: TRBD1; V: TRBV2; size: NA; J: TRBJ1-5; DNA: TGTGCCAGCAGTGGTACCGGGACAGGGTGGAGTCAGCCCCAGCATTTT; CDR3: CASSGTGTGWSQPQHF
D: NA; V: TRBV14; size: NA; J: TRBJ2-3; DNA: TGTGCCAGCAGCTCAATTAGCGCAGATACGCAGTATTTT; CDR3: CASSSISADTQYF